This TCR beta chain was obtained from a study of blood T cell repertoires in COVID-19. About the research overall: From the United States, Italy and Spain came samples of acute and convalescent COVID-19.

From germline, CDR1 is SGDLS and CDR2 YYNGEE. The CDR3 contains 21 residues. Unmatched junction bases numbered 13, after V lost 2 bases and J lost 1 base. Profiled with immunoSEQ multiplex PCR; TCRdb holds only in-frame clones, not every one. The table lists under 200,000 clones, roughly 80% of them singletons. The source of this sequence is a woman between 45 and 60 years old who had recovered from COVID-19. The source material was PBMCs or T cells enriched from blood (not recorded which). This rearrangement joins TRBV9 to TRBJ2-1; 15 bases match TRBD2. The CDR3 sequence is CASSVGQGGLAGGGSYNEQFF. The CDR3 bases are TGTGCCAGCAGCGTCGGACAAGGGGGACTAGCGGGAGGTGGTTCCTACAATGAGCAGTTCTTC.